These T cell receptor beta chains were read from a single sample in a study of shared clonotypes between healthy human individuals. TCRdb keeps only in-frame clones here, not all; method: immunoSEQ multiplex PCR. The repertoire holds 2 million to 2.5 million clones, approximately 94% seen once, with over 1.5% in the top ten. Sequencing used naive CD8+ T cells from PBMCs. The receptors derive from a man between 18 and 35 years old in good health. Some clones in this sample may be carry-over from other donors' samples. Both conserved end residues are part of each CDR3. The D gene is left open where the match is weak. Expanded clones are given a class, and other clones once, few, many or no size at all.

j_gene	d_gene	v_gene	abundance	CDR3nt	CDR3aa
TRBJ2-2	TRBD2	TRBV7-3	-	TGTGCCAGCAGCCCGGGACTAATTAACACCGGGGAGCTGTTTTTT	CASSPGLINTGELFF
TRBJ2-3	TRBD1	TRBV28	once	TGTGCCAGCAGTGAGCCGAGTACAGGGGCCCTCACAGATACGCAGTATTTT	CASSEPSTGALTDTQYF
TRBJ2-1	-	TRBV27	-	TGTGCCAGCAGTTTCCTCAGGACCCCCTACAATGAGCAGTTCTTC	CASSFLRTPYNEQFF
TRBJ1-2	TRBD1	TRBV27	-	TGTGCCAGCAGTACCGACAGGGGCGGCTACACCTTC	CASSTDRGGYTF
TRBJ2-7	-	TRBV9	-	TGTGCCAGCAGCCGCGGGGGCGGGGATGAGCAGTACTTC	CASSRGGGDEQYF
TRBJ1-4	-	TRBV28	-	TGTGCCAGCAGCTCGGCAGGGAGGACTAATGAAAAACTGTTTTTT	CASSSAGRTNEKLFF
TRBJ2-3	TRBD1	TRBV27	-	TGTGCCAGCGCCGACAGGGGCACAGATACGCAGTATTTT	CASADRGTDTQYF
TRBJ2-7	TRBD1	TRBV27	-	TGTGCCAGCAGTACATACGGGACAGGCCTCTACGAGCAGTACTTC	CASSTYGTGLYEQYF
TRBJ1-1	-	TRBV6-6	-	TGTGCCAGCAGTTATACGGGGGGCATGAACACTGAAGCTTTCTTT	CASSYTGGMNTEAFF
TRBJ2-1	-	TRBV2	-	TGTGCCAGCAGCCCGACTGCCGTGCCTGAGCAGTTCTTC	CASSPTAVPEQFF
TRBJ2-2	-	TRBV27	-	TGTGCCAGCAGTTTCTACCAGGACAGGAACACCGGGGAGCTGTTTTTT	CASSFYQDRNTGELFF
TRBJ2-1	TRBD1	TRBV18	-	TGTGCCAGCTCACTGAAGGACAGGGGAATATACAATGAGCAGTTCTTC	CASSLKDRGIYNEQFF
TRBJ2-1	TRBD2	TRBV6-6	-	TGTGCCAGCAGTTACTCTAACCCTAGCGGGATGGGTGAGCAGTTCTTC	CASSYSNPSGMGEQFF
TRBJ2-1	-	TRBV5-6	-	TGTGCCAGCAGCTTGGCCGGGACGGTAAGCTCCTACAATGAGCAGTTCTTC	CASSLAGTVSSYNEQFF
TRBJ2-3	TRBD2	TRBV7-9	-	TGTGCCAGCAGCTTAGGTATAGCGGGAGCACTAAGCACAGATACGCAGTATTTT	CASSLGIAGALSTDTQYF
TRBJ2-2	TRBD1	TRBV9	-	TGTGCCAGCAGCCCCCCCGAGACAGGGACCACCGGGGAGCTGTTTTTT	CASSPPETGTTGELFF
TRBJ2-7	TRBD1	TRBV27	-	TGTGCCAGCAGTTTATGGGCAGGGGGCTCCTACGAGCAGTACTTC	CASSLWAGGSYEQYF
TRBJ2-7	TRBD1	TRBV5-6	-	TGTGCCAGCAGCTTGGGAGGGACAGGTTCATACGAGCAGTACTTC	CASSLGGTGSYEQYF
TRBJ1-4	-	TRBV25-1	-	TGTGCCAGCAAAACGGGGGGCTTGTTGGAAAAACTGTTTTTT	CASKTGGLLEKLFF
TRBJ2-5	-	TRBV27	-	TGTGCCAGCAGTTTATCGCCCGGGCTCCAAGAGACCCAGTACTTC	CASSLSPGLQETQYF
TRBJ1-5	-	TRBV7-8	-	TGTGCCAGCAGCTTATGGTGGGGCGAGGGCAATCAGCCCCAGCATTTT	CASSLWWGEGNQPQHF
TRBJ1-5	-	TRBV7-8	-	TGTGCCAGCAGCACCTCCGGGGGGTCTAGCAATCAGCCCCAGCATTTT	CASSTSGGSSNQPQHF
TRBJ2-7	-	TRBV9	-	TGTGCCAGCAGCGTTGCTGGGAGCGAGCAGTACTTC	CASSVAGSEQYF
TRBJ1-1	-	TRBV28	-	TGTGCCAGCAGTGAGGTATGGGGGAACACTGAAGCTTTCTTT	CASSEVWGNTEAFF
TRBJ2-1	-	TRBV9	-	TGTGCCAGCAGCGTAGAACAGGCCGTGAGGGACAATGAGCAGTTCTTC	CASSVEQAVRDNEQFF
TRBJ1-3	-	TRBV5-4	few	TGTGCCAGCAGGAGGGTAGATTTT	CASRRVDF
TRBJ2-7	-	TRBV11-3	-	TGTGCCAGCAGCTTAGATCCTGACTACGAGCAGTACTTC	CASSLDPDYEQYF
TRBJ2-7	-	TRBV18	-	TGTGCCAGCTCGGCGACGGAATACGAGCAGTACTTC	CASSATEYEQYF
TRBJ2-5	TRBD2	TRBV7-3	-	TGTGCCAGCAGCTCGAAACTAGCGGGAGTGGGAGAGACCCAGTACTTC	CASSSKLAGVGETQYF
TRBJ1-1	-	TRBV5-1	-	TGCGCCAGCAGCTTGGATTTTAAAGAGGCAGGCTACATGAACACTGAAGCTTTCTTT	CASSLDFKEAGYMNTEAFF
TRBJ1-2	-	TRBV29-1	-	TGCAGCGTTGATATTTCAGGGTCCTACTATGGCTACACCTTC	CSVDISGSYYGYTF
TRBJ2-7	-	TRBV5-8	-	TGTGCCAGCAGCTTAGGAGGGTACTACGAGCAGTACTTC	CASSLGGYYEQYF
TRBJ2-7	-	TRBV27	-	TGTGCCAGCAGTTTGGGGGGTGGGACTCTCGTACGAGAGCAGTACTTC	CASSLGGGTLVREQYF
TRBJ1-5	TRBD1	TRBV5-8	once	TGTGCCAGCAGCCGGTCTCTTCGGACAGGGGGGGGGAATCAGCCCCAGCATTTT	CASSRSLRTGGGNQPQHF
TRBJ2-1	-	TRBV19	-	TGTGCCAGTAAGGCGGTCCCGAATAATGAGCAGTTCTTC	CASKAVPNNEQFF
TRBJ2-2	-	TRBV6-6	-	TGTGCCATCCTTTCCGGCACCGGGGAGCTGTTTTTT	CAILSGTGELFF
TRBJ2-7	-	TRBV27	-	TGTGCCAGCAGTCCGGCAGGTCGATACGAGCAGTACTTC	CASSPAGRYEQYF
TRBJ2-7	TRBD2	TRBV28	-	TGTGCCAGCAGTGCCCCCTTGACAGCGGGAACCGAGCAGTACTTC	CASSAPLTAGTEQYF
TRBJ2-7	-	TRBV6-5	-	TGTGCCAGCAGTTACTCTATCGCAGGGCCCTACGAGCAGTACTTC	CASSYSIAGPYEQYF
TRBJ2-7	-	TRBV5-1	-	TGCGCCAGCAGCTTGGTTGGCAGGGTAGGAGAGCAGTACTTC	CASSLVGRVGEQYF
TRBJ1-5	-	TRBV19	-	TGTGCCAGTAGTTTGCGCGGGATAGTCCAGCCCCAGCATTTT	CASSLRGIVQPQHF
TRBJ2-1	-	TRBV5-1	-	TGCGCCAGCAGCGGCTCCTACAATGAGCAGTTCTTC	CASSGSYNEQFF
TRBJ2-3	TRBD2	TRBV14	-	TGTGCCAGTCGGAAGTCGGGGGGAACAGATACGCAGTATTTT	CASRKSGGTDTQYF
TRBJ2-7	-	TRBV28	-	TGTGCCAGCAGTTCCGGGTCCTACGAGCAGTACTTC	CASSSGSYEQYF
TRBJ2-3	-	TRBV29-1	-	TGCAGCGTTGAAGTTTCTTGGGACTCTCAGATTTACACAGATACGCAGTATTTT	CSVEVSWDSQIYTDTQYF
TRBJ2-5	-	TRBV27	-	TGTGCCAGCGGCTGGAGTACCCAGTACTTC	CASGWSTQYF
TRBJ1-5	-	TRBV28	-	TGTGCCAGCAGTCCTTATAATCAGCCCCAGCATTTT	CASSPYNQPQHF
TRBJ2-7	-	TRBV19	-	TGTGCCAGTAGTATGGACTCGCGGGAGCAGTACTTC	CASSMDSREQYF
TRBJ2-7	-	TRBV14	-	TGTGCCAGCAGCCAAGTACTGGACCACGAGCAGTACTTC	CASSQVLDHEQYF
TRBJ2-7	TRBD1	TRBV28	-	TGTGCCAGCAGTCACAGGGGATACGAGCAGTACTTC	CASSHRGYEQYF